The clone carrying this T cell receptor (beta chain) was picked up a small number of times. Its antigen is unknown. These data come from a study of beta chain features in type 1 diabetes. About the study: Cell yields, gender and age were similar in healthy donors and patients.

CD4+ naive, central memory, regulatory and stem cell-like memory subsets were isolated by sorting on CD45RO/CCR7/CD25/CD127/CD95/CD27. Expressed TCRB transcripts got sequenced, as all isolated RNA was reverse transcribed. The method was immunoSEQ multiplex PCR; TCRdb's version includes in-frame clones alone and lacks a portion of them. This sample has some 330,000 clones, with roughly 13% found just once. Study conclusions and caveats: When VDJ junctions were examined, type 1 diabetes patients showed fewer insertions and more deletions. Patients showed naive, central memory and Treg TCRB repertoires that appeared more similar than those of healthy donors. TCRB CDR3 length was moderately but significantly reduced in all four CD4+ subsets of Type 1 diabetes patients.

This sequence was found in a young woman with type 1 diabetes. The source material was naive CD4+ T cells from blood.

The CDR3 nucleotides are TGTGCCGGGGCACCCGGGACAGGGGTTTCCGAGCAGTACTTC. Its protein is CAGAPGTGVSEQYF. This chain uses TRBV10-3 with TRBJ2-7, with 10 bases fitting TRBD1. The CDR3 spans 14 residues. After removal of 11 bases from V and 6 bases from J, the junction contained 13 bases not matched to a gene. CDR1 is ENHRY and CDR2 is SYGVKD in the germline V gene.